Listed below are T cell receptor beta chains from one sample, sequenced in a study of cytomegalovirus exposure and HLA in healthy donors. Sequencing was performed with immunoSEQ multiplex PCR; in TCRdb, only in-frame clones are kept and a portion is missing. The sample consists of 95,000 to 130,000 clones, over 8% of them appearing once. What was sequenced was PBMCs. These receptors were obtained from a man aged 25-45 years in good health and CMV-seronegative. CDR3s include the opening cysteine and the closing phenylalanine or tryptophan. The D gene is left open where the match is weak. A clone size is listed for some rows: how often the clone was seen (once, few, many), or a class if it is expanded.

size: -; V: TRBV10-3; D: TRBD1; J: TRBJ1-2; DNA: TGTGCCATCAGTGAGGGGACAGAGGGCTATGGCTACACCTTC; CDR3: CAISEGTEGYGYTF
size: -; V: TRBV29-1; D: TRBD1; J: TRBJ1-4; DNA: TGCAGCGTCTATGGGACAGACACAACTAATGAAAAACTGTTTTTT; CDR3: CSVYGTDTTNEKLFF
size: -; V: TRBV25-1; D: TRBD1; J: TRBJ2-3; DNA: TGTGCCAGCAGTGAGTTTGCAGGACAGGACACAGATACGCAGTATTTT; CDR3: CASSEFAGQDTDTQYF
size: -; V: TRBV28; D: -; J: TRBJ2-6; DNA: TGTGCCAGCAGTTCTCGAAAGACCGGGAGCTCTGGGGCCAACGTCCTGACTTTC; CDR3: CASSSRKTGSSGANVLTF
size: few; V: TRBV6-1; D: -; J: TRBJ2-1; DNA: TGTGCCAGCAGTGAAAGACTTGAGGACTCCCCTCAGAATGAGCAGTTCTTC; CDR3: CASSERLEDSPQNEQFF
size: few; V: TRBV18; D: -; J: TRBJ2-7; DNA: TGTGCCAGCTCGTCAAAACAGGGTTCCTACGAGCAGTACTTC; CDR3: CASSSKQGSYEQYF
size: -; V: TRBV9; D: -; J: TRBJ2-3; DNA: TGTGCCAGCAGCGTACACAGGGTGGGCACAGATACGCAGTATTTT; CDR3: CASSVHRVGTDTQYF
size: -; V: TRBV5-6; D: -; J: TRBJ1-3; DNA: TGTGCCAGCAGCCCCGGGGGGCCGCCAAACACCATATATTTT; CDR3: CASSPGGPPNTIYF
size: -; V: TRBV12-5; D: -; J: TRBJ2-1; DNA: TGTGCTAGTGGTTTGGTAATAAGCGGAGGGACCTACAATGAGCAGTTCTTC; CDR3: CASGLVISGGTYNEQFF
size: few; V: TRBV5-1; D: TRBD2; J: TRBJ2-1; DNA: TGCGCCAGCAGCTTGACTAGCGGGGGGTTAAATGAGCAGTTCTTC; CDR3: CASSLTSGGLNEQFF
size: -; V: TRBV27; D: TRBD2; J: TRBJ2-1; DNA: TGTGCCAGCAGTTACTCGGGGAGGGGACTCCCGCCTGGCAATGAGCAGTTCTTC; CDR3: CASSYSGRGLPPGNEQFF
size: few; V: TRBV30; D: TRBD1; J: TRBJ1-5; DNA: TGTGCCTGGAGTCGCCTCCAGGGGGCAGGTCAGCCCCAGCATTTT; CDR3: CAWSRLQGAGQPQHF
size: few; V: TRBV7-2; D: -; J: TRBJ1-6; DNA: TGTGCCAGCACCTCCCTCGGGAATAATTCACCCCTCCACTTT; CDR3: CASTSLGNNSPLHF
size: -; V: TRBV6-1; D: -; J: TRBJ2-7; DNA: TGTGCCAGCAGTGAAACCTATAGACAGTACGAGCAGTACTTC; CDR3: CASSETYRQYEQYF
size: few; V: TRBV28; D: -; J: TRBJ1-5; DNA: TGTGCCAGCAGTTTAGTGGCTGGGGGCGCCTTTCAGCCCCAGCATTTT; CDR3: CASSLVAGGAFQPQHF
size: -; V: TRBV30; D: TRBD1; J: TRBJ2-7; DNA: TGTGCCTGGAGTAGGCTCTTCGACAGGGGGGTATACGAGCAGTACTTC; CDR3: CAWSRLFDRGVYEQYF